This entry lists 23 T cell receptor beta chains sequenced from one sample in a study of blood T cell repertoires in COVID-19. Here immunoSEQ multiplex PCR was the method, and the copy in TCRdb shows in-frame clones only, minus some. The profile covers about 440,000 clones, with 70% to 90% appearing a single time and under 2.5% taken by the ten largest. Specimen: PBMCs or T cells enriched from blood (not recorded which). Receptor source: a woman younger than 35 with acute COVID-19.

Details on this clone: This sample includes further DNA sequences coding for the same CDR3. This chain uses TRBV19 with TRBJ1-1; D remains ambiguous. Germline assignment: CDR1 LNHDA and CDR2 SQIVND (reference sequence). There are 12 residues in the CDR3. V was pared by 1 base and J by 8 bases, with 8 bases between. CDR3 coding DNA: TGTGCCAGTAGTATAGGAGGGAGCGAAGCTTTCTTT. Amino acids: CASSIGGSEAFF.

The chain joins TRBV6-5 to TRBJ1-2, with TRBD1 identical over 7 bases. CDR3 length equals 13 residues. Trimming cost V 5 bases and J 8 bases; bases outside gene matches: 8. In germline, CDR1 is MNHEY, CDR2 SVGAGI. The chain's CDR3 is CASSLHRGRGYTF. Written as DNA, the CDR3 is TGTGCCAGCAGTCTCCACAGGGGTCGAGGCTACACCTTC.

The chain has TRBV10-3 and TRBJ2-2; D unresolved. CDR3 length equals 15 residues. V was shortened by 6 bases and J by 2 bases, with 13 bases between the two germline ends. From germline, CDR1 is ENHRY and CDR2 SYGVKD. This CDR3 reads CAISLMGPNTGELFF. The CDR3 nucleotides read TGTGCCATCAGCTTGATGGGCCCTAACACCGGGGAGCTGTTTTTT.

In its sample, this clone was seen once. The chain couples TRBV5-1 to TRBJ2-3, with a tentative D call TRBD2 (6 bases). The germline gives CDR1 SGHRS, CDR2 YFSETQ. The CDR3 is 15 amino acids. Trimming shortened V by 0 bases and J by 2 bases, and 10 bases separated the two germline ends. The CDR3 spells CASSLGLAITDTQYF. The CDR3 DNA is TGCGCCAGCAGCTTGGGGCTAGCGATCACAGATACGCAGTATTTT.

The gene calls are TRBV7-9 and TRBJ2-1; 10 nucleotides line up with TRBD1. With V trimmed by 0 bases and J by 7 bases, 9 bases remained unmatched. Germline V gene sequence: CDR1 SEHNR, CDR2 FQNEAQ (reference sequence). The length of the CDR3 is 17 residues. CDR3 DNA: TGTGCCAGCAGCTTAGCCCGTGGGGGACAGGGGATGAATGAGCAGTTCTTC. Its translation: CASSLARGGQGMNEQFF.

The rearrangement uses TRBV29-1 and TRBJ2-1; D might be TRBD2 (5 bases). This CDR3 has 11 residues. V was cut by 5 bases and J by 9 bases, with 11 bases left in between. Germline CDR1 is SQVTM and CDR2 is ANQGSEA. The CDR3 reads CSVPGVGEQFF. The CDR3 bases are TGCAGCGTTCCCGGGGTAGGTGAGCAGTTCTTC.

The gene calls are TRBV28 and TRBJ2-1; TRBD1 might be the D (7 bases). V lost 5 bases and J lost 3, with 11 bases in between. The CDR3 covers 14 residues. CDR1 is MDHEN, CDR2 SYDVKM, per germline. The CDR3 reads CASSAGQFYNEQFF. In DNA, the CDR3 is TGTGCCAGCAGTGCGGGACAGTTCTACAATGAGCAGTTCTTC. The full variable domain, with the rest looked up from reference TRBV28 and TRBJ2-1, is DVKVTQSSRYLVKRTGEKVFLECVQDMDHENMFWYRQDPGLGLRLIYFSYDVKMKEKGDIPEGYSVSREKKERFSLILESASTNQTSMYLCASSAGQFYNEQFFGPGTRLTVL.

This chain uses TRBV20-1 with TRBJ1-3; 7 nucleotides align to TRBD1. Germline values: CDR1 DFQATT, CDR2 SNEGSKA (reference sequence). The CDR3 has 15 residues. V shed 3 bases, J shed 2 bases, and the junction held 7 bases outside the gene matches. The CDR3 DNA reads TGCAGTGCTAGTGTAGGGGGCTTGGCTGGAAACACCATATATTTT. Its protein is CSASVGGLAGNTIYF.

This chain links TRBV7-6 with TRBJ2-1, with 9 bases matching TRBD2. The CDR3 is 16 amino acids. Trimming removed 1 base from V and 3 bases from J; junction bases left unmatched: 4. The germline CDR1 and CDR2 sequences are SGHVS and FNYEAQ. The DNA of the CDR3 is TGTGCCAGCAGCTTAGACAGCGGGGGGTTCTACAATGAGCAGTTCTTC. Amino acids: CASSLDSGGFYNEQFF.

The genes are TRBV5-4 and TRBJ1-2, with a tentative D call TRBD1 (5 bases). The germline CDR1 and CDR2 sequences are SGHNT and YYREEE (reference sequence). The CDR3 is 13 amino acids. V lost 4 bases to trimming and J lost 8 bases, with 15 bases between them. The CDR3 loop is CASSRAGGIGYTF. CDR3 DNA: TGTGCCAGCAGCCGGGCTGGGGGGATCGGCTACACCTTC. The entire variable domain, with the rest obtained from reference TRBV5-4 and TRBJ1-2, is as follows: ETGVTQSPTHLIKTRGQQVTLRCSSQSGHNTVSWYQQALGQGPQFIFQYYREEENGRGNFPPRFSGLQFPNYSSELNVNALELDDSALYLCASSRAGGIGYTFGSGTRLTVV.

This sequence joins TRBV9 and TRBJ1-6; D possibly corresponds to TRBD1 (6 bases). Germline CDR1 is SGDLS and CDR2 is YYNGEE. Trimming took off 0 bases at V and 3 bases at J, with 16 bases between the two ends. This CDR3 spans 18 amino acids. CDR3 sequence: CASSVDSGQSIYNSPLHF. Here the CDR3 DNA reads TGTGCCAGCAGCGTAGATTCCGGACAGTCGATCTATAATTCACCCCTCCACTTT. Full variable domain (rest looked up from reference TRBV9 and TRBJ1-6): DSGVTQTPKHLITATGQRVTLRCSPRSGDLSVYWYQQSLDQGLQFLIQYYNGEERAKGNILERFSAQQFPDLHSELNLSSLELGDSALYFCASSVDSGQSIYNSPLHFGNGTRLTVT.

The chain joins TRBV30 to TRBJ2-2; D perhaps matches TRBD2 (6 bases). The CDR3 is 19 amino acids. V dropped 0 bases and J dropped 3 bases, with 23 bases sitting between them. Germline CDR1 and CDR2: GTSNPN and SVGIG (reference sequence). The CDR3 here is CAWSVRGSGVSRDTGELFF. CDR3 DNA: TGTGCCTGGAGTGTAAGGGGATCGGGGGTTAGTAGGGACACCGGGGAGCTGTTTTTT.

The chain carries TRBV10-1 and TRBJ1-2, with TRBD1 identical over 7 bases. V shed 6 bases, J shed 10 bases, and the junction held 14 bases outside the gene matches. CDR3 size: 14 residues. Germline assignment: CDR1 WNHNN and CDR2 SYGVQD (reference sequence). CDR3 coding DNA: TGCGCCAGCAGCGCGAGACGGGACAGTCACTACTACACCTTC. This gives the protein CASSARRDSHYYTF.

This clone occurred once. The gene calls are TRBV7-9 and TRBJ2-1; 8 bases map to TRBD2. Germline values: CDR1 SEHNR, CDR2 FQNEAQ (reference sequence). The CDR3 length is 16 residues. Losses at the gene ends were 5 bases for V and 4 bases for J; bases not matched to a gene: 10. The CDR3 DNA follows: TGTGCCAGCAGCCCCTTAGCGGGGCAGTCGTACAATGAGCAGTTCTTC. Protein: CASSPLAGQSYNEQFF.

This clone showed up just once. V and J are TRBV28 and TRBJ1-2, with D unclear. V lost 5 bases and J lost 5, with 27 bases in between. The CDR3 is 18 residues long. Germline loops: CDR1 MDHEN, CDR2 SYDVKM. In nucleotides, the CDR3 is TGTGCCAGCAGTCCCACCCAACTTATGCCTAACTACGGATATGGCTACACCTTC. Residues: CASSPTQLMPNYGYGYTF.

This chain joins TRBV6-2 or TRBV6-3 and TRBJ1-5; D unclear. Germline CDR1 reads MNHEY; CDR2 reads SVGEGT. The V end was cut by 0 bases, the J end by 0 bases, with 6 bases between. The length of the CDR3 is 15 residues. Here the CDR3 reads CASSYSADSNQPQHF. CDR3 in DNA: TGTGCCAGCAGTTACTCGGCGGATAGCAATCAGCCCCAGCATTTT.

The V gene is TRBV28, the J gene TRBJ1-5; 10 bases are a match to TRBD1. V shed 4 bases and J 2 bases; nucleotides not matched to a gene: 2. This CDR3 is built from 15 residues. Germline CDR1 and CDR2: MDHEN and SYDVKM. The CDR3 DNA follows: TGTGCCAGCAGTTGGGGGACAGGGGGCAATCAGCCCCAGCATTTT. Its translation: CASSWGTGGNQPQHF.

The chain carries TRBV7-9 and TRBJ1-1, with TRBD1 as a possible D gene (5 bases). Germline V lookup: CDR1 SEHNR, CDR2 FQNEAQ (reference sequence). The CDR3 has 14 amino acids. Trimming took 8 bases from V and 3 from J, leaving 16 bases between them. CDR3 nucleotides: TGTGCCAGCCCATCCGCATGGGGGGACACTGAAGCTTTCTTT. It translates to CASPSAWGDTEAFF.

The chain has TRBV30 and TRBJ1-2; D remains unclear. CDR1 is GTSNPN, CDR2 SVGIG, per germline (reference sequence). This CDR3 is 14 amino acids long. V shed 4 bases and J shed 4 bases, with 16 bases lying between them. The CDR3 loop is CAWNWARQIYGYTF. The CDR3 DNA follows: TGTGCCTGGAACTGGGCAAGACAAATCTATGGCTACACCTTC.

This chain connects TRBV11-2 to TRBJ2-5; the match to TRBD2 covers 11 bases. Unmatched junction bases numbered 6, after V lost 4 bases and J lost 5 bases. Germline V lookup: CDR1 SGHAT, CDR2 FQNNGV. This CDR3 comprises 15 residues. CDR3 sequence reads: CASSSRLAGIETQYF. In DNA, the CDR3 is TGTGCCAGCAGCTCCCGACTAGCGGGAATCGAGACCCAGTACTTC.

V usage is TRBV18 and J usage is TRBJ2-6; D is unclear. V lost 2 bases, J lost 0 bases, and 8 bases lay in between. The CDR3 length is 16 residues. From germline, CDR1 is KGHSH and CDR2 LQKENI. CDR3 residues: CASSPSLSSGANVLTF. CDR3 bases: TGTGCCAGCTCACCATCATTGAGCTCTGGGGCCAACGTCCTGACTTTC.

CDR3 residues: CATSEGRFSTEAFF. In nucleotides, the CDR3 is TGTGCCACCAGCGAGGGCCGATTTTCCACTGAAGCTTTCTTT. The chain couples TRBV24-1 to TRBJ1-1; D is unclear. Germline CDR1 is KGHDR and CDR2 is SFDVKD. V lost 7 bases, J lost 4 bases, and 15 bases lay in between. This CDR3 is 14 amino acids long.

This rearrangement joins TRBV7-9 to TRBJ2-5, with D tentatively TRBD2 (6 bases). Germline V CDR1 and CDR2: SEHNR, FQNEAQ (reference sequence). Trimming took off 5 bases at V and 7 bases at J, with 14 bases between the two ends. The CDR3 has 13 residues. The CDR3 reads CASSTRLEGTQYF. In DNA, the CDR3 is TGTGCCAGCAGCACCAGACTAGAGGGGACCCAGTACTTC.